This TCR beta chain derives from a study of T cell responses to AZD1222 COVID-19 vaccine. Study findings and constraints: Vaccine-associated CD4 TCRs spanned spike, dominant at 160-218 and 743-854. Scientists sampled the repertoires only once the peak T cell response had passed. Of the AZD1222 recipients, only 5 or 6 were seropositive at baseline.

A remark on this clone: What it recognizes is unknown.

TCRdb's copy holds only in-frame clones and misses some; the assay was immunoSEQ multiplex PCR. The sample carries under 170,000 clones, about 93% recorded once. This TCR derives from an adult who received the AZD1222 COVID-19 vaccine. Sequenced here: peripheral blood, sampled 28 days after the second AZD1222 dose.

The DNA of the CDR3 is TGTGCCAGTAGTGCAGAGGCAGATACGCAGTATTTT. Translating gives CASSAEADTQYF. The V call is TRBV19, the J call TRBJ2-3, with D uncertain. The V gene lost 5 bases and the J gene lost 4 bases, with 7 bases spanning the gap. This CDR3 spans 12 amino acids. From germline, CDR1 is LNHDA and CDR2 SQIVND (reference sequence).